Listed below are T cell receptor beta chains from one sample, sequenced in a study of blood T cell repertoires in COVID-19. Clones were sequenced by immunoSEQ multiplex PCR, and TCRdb holds only the in-frame ones, with some missing. The sample shows about 240,000 clones, about 88% of them seen only once. The sequenced material came from peripheral blood. The receptors here all came from a woman aged 40 to 50 who had recovered from COVID-19. CDR3s include the opening cysteine and the closing phenylalanine or tryptophan. D genes are given only for firm matches. A clone size is listed for some rows: how often the clone was seen (once, few, many), or a class if it is expanded.

d_call,v_call,j_call,clone_size,cdr3_nt,cdr3_aa
TRBD2,TRBV9,TRBJ2-2,.,TGTGCCAGCAGCGTAGTTGGGGAGGGACTAGCGGCCACCGGGGAGCTGTTTTTT,CASSVVGEGLAATGELFF
TRBD2,TRBV27,TRBJ2-1,.,TGTGCCAGCAGTTTAAGGAACCTCCCGGGACTAGCTGGCAATGAGCAGTTCTTC,CASSLRNLPGLAGNEQFF
TRBD2,TRBV28,TRBJ2-5,.,TGTGCCAGCAGTTTGGGACTAGCGGGAGGGCAAGAGACCCAGTACTTC,CASSLGLAGGQETQYF
TRBD2,TRBV6-4,TRBJ2-1,.,TGTGCCAGCAGTTGGGCTAGCGGGAGTAATGAGCAGTTCTTC,CASSWASGSNEQFF
.,TRBV7-2,TRBJ1-6,.,TGTGCCAGCAGCTCCCCCGGGACATTCAGCTCCTATAATTCACCCCTCCACTTT,CASSSPGTFSSYNSPLHF
.,TRBV2,TRBJ1-2,once,TGTGCCAGCAGGCCCACAGGGTTCCGGTATGGCTACACCTTC,CASRPTGFRYGYTF
.,TRBV20-1,TRBJ1-1,.,TGCAGTGCTAGGTCGAGCACTGAAGCTTTCTTT,CSARSSTEAFF
.,TRBV6-5,TRBJ2-1,.,TGTGCCAGCAGTTACACTGAACGGGATGAGCAGTTCTTC,CASSYTERDEQFF
.,TRBV30,TRBJ1-1,few,TGTGCCTGGAGTGTTACTGGTGAAGCTTTCTTT,CAWSVTGEAFF
TRBD1,TRBV2,TRBJ2-3,.,TGTGCCAGCAGTCGACAGGGGACGGGAGATACGCAGTATTTT,CASSRQGTGDTQYF
.,TRBV5-6,TRBJ2-7,.,TGTGCCAGCAGCTTTCGGTACGAGCAGTACTTC,CASSFRYEQYF
.,TRBV19,TRBJ2-5,few,TGTGCCAGTAGGGGCGGGGAGACCCAGTACTTC,CASRGGETQYF
TRBD1,TRBV9,TRBJ1-2,.,TGTGCCAGCAGCACTGGGACAGAATATGGCTACACCTTC,CASSTGTEYGYTF
.,TRBV18,TRBJ2-2,.,TGTGCCAGCCGGAACACCGGGGAGCTGTTTTTT,CASRNTGELFF
TRBD2,TRBV7-3,TRBJ2-1,.,TGTGCCAGCAGCTTACTAGCGGGAGGTGCTGAGCAGTTCTTC,CASSLLAGGAEQFF
.,TRBV30,TRBJ1-6,.,TGTGCCTGGGTAGGACAGAGCAATAATTCACCCCTCCACTTT,CAWVGQSNNSPLHF
TRBD1,TRBV30,TRBJ1-5,.,TGTGCCTGGGACAGACAGGGGGCTGGCGGCAATCAGCCCCAGCATTTT,CAWDRQGAGGNQPQHF
.,TRBV30,TRBJ2-3,.,TGTGCCTGGCTCACAGGGGATACGCAGTATTTT,CAWLTGDTQYF
TRBD1,TRBV3-1/TRBV3-2,TRBJ2-7,.,TGTGCCAGCAGAAAGGGACAGGGGTCCTACGAGCAGTACTTC,CASRKGQGSYEQYF
TRBD2,TRBV30,TRBJ2-2,.,TGTGCCTGGAACCCTAGCGGGACGGGCACCGGGGAGCTGTTTTTT,CAWNPSGTGTGELFF
.,TRBV6-5,TRBJ1-1,.,TGTGCCAGCACCCCCGGGCAGGGCCTTTACACTGAAGCTTTCTTT,CASTPGQGLYTEAFF
TRBD2,TRBV11-3,TRBJ2-1,.,TGTGCCAGCAGCTTGGTAGCGGGAGTCTCCTACAATGAGCAGTTCTTC,CASSLVAGVSYNEQFF